Following are 9 T cell receptor beta chains from one sample sequenced in a study of PD-1 blockade in mismatch repair-deficient tumors. Measured with immunoSEQ multiplex PCR; TCRdb has only the in-frame clones, and not every one. The sample includes 100,000 to 150,000 clones, roughly nine tenths of them seen just once. This specimen consisted of peripheral blood, obtained 44 weeks after starting pembrolizumab. Receptor source: an adult with mismatch repair-deficient cancer.

The sample holds a few counts of this clone. The genes are TRBV19 and TRBJ2-2, with D possibly TRBD1 on 6 matching bases. Germline CDR1 is LNHDA and CDR2 is SQIVND (reference sequence). This CDR3 contains 14 residues. V was trimmed by 7 bases and J by 5 bases, leaving 14 bases between them. For the CDR3, the DNA is TGTGCCAGTAATTTGGGGGCAAAAACCGGGGAGCTGTTTTTT. It translates to CASNLGAKTGELFF.

V is TRBV6-5 and J is TRBJ2-5; D unresolved. The CDR3 consists of 13 residues. Germline CDR1 is MNHEY and CDR2 is SVGAGI. V was cut by 0 bases and J by 5 bases, with 7 bases left in between. The CDR3 region is CASSYSRVETQYF. CDR3 sequence (DNA): TGTGCCAGCAGTTACTCGAGAGTTGAGACCCAGTACTTC.

V and J are TRBV6-1 and TRBJ2-7, with TRBD1 as a possible D gene (6 bases). CDR3 length: 12 residues. V lost 5 bases to trimming and J lost 3 bases, with 8 bases between them. The germline V gene encodes CDR1 MNHNS and CDR2 SASEGT. CDR3 DNA: TGTGCCAGCAGTTGGGGGCGCTACGAGCAGTACTTC. Its protein product is CASSWGRYEQYF.

The chain carries TRBV5-8 and TRBJ2-7; TRBD1 matches at 7 bases. J lost 4 bases, V lost 4 bases, and 11 bases had no gene match. This CDR3 has 15 residues. The germline CDR1 and CDR2 sequences are SGHTS and YDEGEE. CDR3 in amino acids: CASSLPDRDVYEQYF. The CDR3 nucleotides are TGTGCCAGCAGCCTCCCCGACAGGGACGTTTACGAGCAGTACTTC.

This chain links TRBV13 with TRBJ2-3; D call uncertain. This CDR3 is 12 amino acids long. V gave up 10 bases and J gave up 4 bases, with 12 bases separating them. Looked up from germline, CDR1 is PRHDT and CDR2 is FYEKMQ (reference sequence). The CDR3 nucleotides are TGTGCCACGGCTAGTCAAGCAGATACGCAGTATTTT. Amino acids: CATASQADTQYF.

This chain connects TRBV4-3 to TRBJ2-5; no definite D call. Germline V lookup: CDR1 LGHNA, CDR2 YSLEER. CDR3 length: 14 amino acids. The V gene lost 0 bases and the J gene lost 5 bases, with 10 bases spanning the gap. Written as DNA, the CDR3 is TGCGCCAGCAGCCAAGATCGGCTCCGGGAGACCCAGTACTTC. Residues: CASSQDRLRETQYF.

This rearrangement joins TRBV7-2 to TRBJ1-2; D remains ambiguous. V was clipped by 3 bases and J by 0 bases, with 14 bases between them. The CDR3 consists of 16 residues. Germline values: CDR1 SGHTA, CDR2 FQGNSA. The CDR3 bases are TGTGCCAGCAGCTTTTTTCCGGACGGCACTAACTATGGCTACACCTTC. As protein: CASSFFPDGTNYGYTF.

The V gene is TRBV9, the J gene TRBJ2-7, with D possibly being TRBD2 (6 bases). V was shortened by 0 bases and J by 3 bases, with 16 bases between the two germline ends. CDR1 and CDR2 from the germline V gene are SGDLS and YYNGEE. The CDR3 is made up of 16 amino acids. The CDR3 spells CASSVVRLALRYEQYF. CDR3 nucleotide sequence: TGTGCCAGCAGCGTAGTTCGGCTAGCGTTGCGCTACGAGCAGTACTTC.

This clone was seen only a few times. The gene calls are TRBV10-2 and TRBJ2-3; D remains ambiguous. The length of the CDR3 is 14 residues. CDR1 and CDR2 from the germline V gene are WSHSY and SAAADI. With 7 bases removed from V and 0 bases from J, the gap between germline ends came to 11 bases. The CDR3 is CASIGEISTDTQYF. Written as DNA, the CDR3 is TGCGCCAGCATTGGGGAAATTAGCACAGATACGCAGTATTTT.